This entry lists 21 T cell receptor beta chains sequenced from one sample in a study of blood T cell repertoires in COVID-19. Here immunoSEQ multiplex PCR was the method, and the copy in TCRdb shows in-frame clones only, minus some. The table lists about 150,000 clones, roughly 80% of them singletons. The specimen was peripheral blood. These receptors were taken from an elderly man with acute or convalescent COVID-19.

The genes are TRBV12-3 or TRBV12-4 and TRBJ1-2, with unresolved D. CDR3 length: 12 amino acids. Trimming stripped 4 bases from V and 2 bases from J, with 5 bases between. The CDR3 is CASSYSNYGYTF. CDR3 sequence (DNA): TGTGCCAGCAGTTACAGCAACTATGGCTACACCTTC.

V usage is TRBV29-1 and J usage is TRBJ2-2; possibly TRBD2 for D (6 bases). V shed 5 bases and J shed 3 bases, with 13 bases lying between them. Looked up from germline, CDR1 is SQVTM and CDR2 is ANQGSEA. This CDR3 contains 14 residues. In nucleotides, the CDR3 is TGCAGCGTTCGGAGGGATGCGGACACCGGGGAGCTGTTTTTT. It encodes CSVRRDADTGELFF.

The CDR3 nucleotides are TGCGCCAGCAGCCAAAACACCGGGACAGGGACGAGAAACACCATATATTTT. It is translated as CASSQNTGTGTRNTIYF. The J gene is TRBJ1-3, the V gene TRBV5-1; 9 bases fit TRBD1. V shed 4 bases, J shed 5 bases, and the junction held 13 bases outside the gene matches. Germline V gene sequence: CDR1 SGHRS, CDR2 YFSETQ. This CDR3 region has 17 residues.

In this sample, this clone turned up once. V is TRBV30 and J is TRBJ1-2; D may be TRBD1 (5 bases). This CDR3 is 13 amino acids long. V was cut by 0 bases and J by 8 bases, with 13 bases left in between. Germline V lookup: CDR1 GTSNPN, CDR2 SVGIG (reference sequence). CDR3 nucleotide sequence: TGTGCCTGGAGTGTAGGCAGGGTAGAGGGCTACACCTTC. Protein: CAWSVGRVEGYTF.

The chain joins TRBV9 to TRBJ2-2, with 12 bases aligning to TRBD2. Unmatched junction bases numbered 8, after V lost 3 bases and J lost 5 bases. The CDR3 spans 17 residues. Germline values: CDR1 SGDLS, CDR2 YYNGEE. The CDR3 bases are TGTGCCAGCAGCGGACTAGCGGGGGTCGATGGGACCGGGGAGCTGTTTTTT. The encoded protein is CASSGLAGVDGTGELFF.

This clone appeared many times. J is TRBJ2-7 and V is TRBV21-1; no DNA check was done on the table's D call, TRBD2. TRBV21-1 represents a pseudogene. The CDR3 totals 15 residues. CDR3 residues: CASSRAGGFSYEQYV. The CDR3 region has the DNA TGTGCCAGCAGCAGGGCGGGGGGATTCTCCTACGAGCAGTACGTC.

The chain couples TRBV7-6 to TRBJ1-2; D not certain. This CDR3 is 15 amino acids long. Deletions cut 5 bases from V and 5 bases from J, with 18 bases between. Germline values: CDR1 SGHVS, CDR2 FNYEAQ. CDR3: CASSAAGSSPYGYTF. The CDR3, as DNA: TGTGCCAGCAGCGCCGCGGGGAGTTCCCCTTATGGCTACACCTTC.

This rearrangement joins TRBV4-3 to TRBJ2-1; tentative D call: TRBD1 (6 bases). Germline-derived CDR1 and CDR2 are LGHNA and YSLEER. V was pared by 1 base and J by 4 bases, with 14 bases between. The CDR3 has 16 amino acids. CDR3 DNA: TGCGCCAGCAGCCAAGGGCAGGGGATGGGTTACAATGAGCAGTTCTTC. Its translation is CASSQGQGMGYNEQFF.

J is TRBJ2-3 and V is TRBV6-5; 13 nucleotides match TRBD2. Per the germline V gene, CDR1 is MNHEY and CDR2 is SVGAGI. The CDR3 sequence is 15 residues long. V shed 6 bases and J 4 bases; nucleotides not matched to a gene: 4. In DNA, the CDR3 is TGTGCCAGCAGAACTAGCGGGGGGGCCGCAGATACGCAGTATTTT. Translating it yields CASRTSGGAADTQYF.

This clone appeared many times. V and J are TRBV5-1 and TRBJ2-5; weak D call: TRBD2 (6 bases). The CDR3 contains 14 residues. V was shortened by 5 bases and J by 1 base, with 12 bases between the two germline ends. Germline V gene sequence: CDR1 SGHRS, CDR2 YFSETQ. DNA for the CDR3: TGCGCCAGCAGTGGCGGGGAGCTCCAAGAGACCCAGTACTTC. Translating it yields CASSGGELQETQYF.

The chain carries TRBV27 and TRBJ1-5; TRBD1 agrees at 8 bases. The CDR3 extends over 16 amino acids. Germline V gene lookup returns CDR1 MNHEY and CDR2 SMNVEV (reference sequence). With V trimmed by 7 bases and J by 6 bases, 14 bases remained unmatched. In nucleotides, the CDR3 is TGTGCCAGCAAACCCGACTGGACAGGGTCCTTTCAGCCCCAGCATTTT. It is translated as CASKPDWTGSFQPQHF.

The V call is TRBV28, the J call TRBJ2-2; TRBD2 might be the D (6 bases). Between the trimmed V and J ends, which lost 6 bases and 2 bases, there was a span of 13 bases. Germline CDR1 reads MDHEN; CDR2 reads SYDVKM. The CDR3 runs 15 residues. CDR3 DNA sequence: TGTGCCAGCAGGCCAGGCGGGGTCAACACCGGGGAGCTGTTTTTT. Translating gives CASRPGGVNTGELFF.

This CDR3 reads CASSPREGLEKLFF. Written as DNA, the CDR3 is TGTGCCAGCAGCCCACGGGAAGGTTTAGAAAAACTGTTTTTT. V is TRBV3-1 (or the pseudogene TRBV3-2) and J is TRBJ1-4; no definite D call. Trimming pared 4 bases from V and 8 bases from J, leaving 14 bases between. This CDR3 is 14 amino acids long. The germline CDR1 and CDR2 sequences are LGHDT and YNNKEL (reference sequence).

This chain joins TRBV19 and TRBJ2-5; TRBD2 aligns across 10 bases. Germline CDR1 LNHDA, CDR2 SQIVND (reference sequence). CDR3 length: 16 amino acids. V shed 7 bases, J shed 4 bases, and the junction held 12 bases outside the gene matches. The CDR3 here is CASTVSLAGVGETQYF. The CDR3 region has the DNA TGTGCCAGTACCGTAAGCCTAGCGGGGGTCGGAGAGACCCAGTACTTC.

The rearrangement uses TRBV30 and TRBJ1-6; 9 positions agree with TRBD1. Germline V lookup: CDR1 GTSNPN, CDR2 SVGIG (reference sequence). Losses at the gene ends were 3 bases for V and 7 bases for J; bases not matched to a gene: 7. The CDR3 consists of 15 residues. Written as DNA, the CDR3 is TGTGCCTGGAGCGGGACAGGGTATGGCAATTCACCCCTCCACTTT. Translation gives CAWSGTGYGNSPLHF.

The gene calls are TRBV2 and TRBJ1-2; 7 nucleotides align to TRBD1. Germline V gene lookup returns CDR1 SNHLY and CDR2 FYNNEI. The CDR3 is 15 amino acids. Trimming at V came to 7 bases and at J to 0 bases, leaving 8 bases not matched to a gene. The CDR3 sequence: CASNRDRLTNYGYTF. CDR3 nucleotides: TGTGCCAGCAACCGGGACAGACTCACTAACTATGGCTACACCTTC.

CDR3 residues: CASSRTGLGGIQYF. In DNA, the CDR3 is TGTGCCAGCAGCAGGACAGGGTTGGGCGGCATTCAGTACTTC. The chain employs TRBV5-6 and TRBJ2-4; TRBD1 aligns across 8 bases. V shed 4 bases, J shed 9 bases, and the junction held 9 bases outside the gene matches. Looked up from germline, CDR1 is SGHDT and CDR2 is YYEEEE. CDR3 length equals 14 residues.

The chain recombines TRBV10-3 with TRBJ1-2, with 7 bases identical to TRBD1. The CDR3 runs 12 residues. Trimming cost V 6 bases and J 3 bases; bases outside gene matches: 1. Germline CDR1 reads ENHRY; CDR2 reads SYGVKD. Here the CDR3 DNA reads TGTGCCATCAGCGGACAGGACTATGGCTACACCTTC. It codes for CAISGQDYGYTF.

The rearrangement uses TRBV15 and TRBJ2-3; 9 bases agree with TRBD2. V lost 0 bases, J lost 2 bases, and 6 bases stayed unmatched. Germline CDR1 reads LNHNV; CDR2 reads YYDKDF (reference sequence). This CDR3 spans 17 amino acids. Written as DNA, the CDR3 is TGTGCCACCAGCAGAGATCATAGCGGGGGTCCCACAGATACGCAGTATTTT. This codes for CATSRDHSGGPTDTQYF.

V is TRBV30 and J is TRBJ1-2; 8 bases match TRBD1. V lost 1 base, J lost 4 bases, and 5 bases stayed unmatched. This CDR3 comprises 14 residues. CDR1 and CDR2 from the germline V gene are GTSNPN and SVGIG (reference sequence). This chain's CDR3 is CAWSAGQGFYGYTF. The CDR3 coding sequence is TGTGCCTGGAGTGCAGGACAGGGCTTCTATGGCTACACCTTC.

The chain joins TRBV27 to TRBJ1-6; D is possibly TRBD1 (5 bases). The germline CDR1 and CDR2 sequences are MNHEY and SMNVEV (reference sequence). This CDR3 comprises 16 residues. V lost 7 bases to trimming and J lost 1 base, with 14 bases between them. Here the CDR3 DNA reads TGTGCCAGCAAGAATCGGGCAGGGTCCTATAATTCACCCCTCCACTTT. This gives the protein CASKNRAGSYNSPLHF.